These 17 T cell receptor beta chains originate from one sample sequenced in a study of blood T cell repertoires in COVID-19. Repertoires were generated with immunoSEQ multiplex PCR, while TCRdb's copy carries only in-frame clones and drops some. The repertoire has about 270,000 clones, around 86% of them found once; the top ten carry around 9%. The specimen sequenced was peripheral blood. These receptors all stem from a middle-aged man with active or convalescent COVID-19.

The gene calls are TRBV6-1 and TRBJ2-1; maybe TRBD2 (5 bases). Trimming left V 3 bases short and J 0 bases short, with 9 bases between. The CDR3 is 15 residues long. Germline-derived CDR1 and CDR2 are MNHNS and SASEGT. The CDR3 DNA is TGTGCCAGCAGTGATGGCGGGTCCTCCTACAATGAGCAGTTCTTC. Translating gives CASSDGGSSYNEQFF.

This sequence joins TRBV9 and TRBJ1-2; D possibly corresponds to TRBD1 (6 bases). V was cut by 4 bases and J by 8 bases, with 12 bases left in between. The CDR3 consists of 12 residues. From germline, CDR1 is SGDLS and CDR2 YYNGEE. The CDR3 loop is CASSSGEGGYTF. CDR3 sequence (DNA): TGTGCCAGCAGCTCAGGGGAGGGCGGCTACACCTTC.

The chain couples TRBV15 to TRBJ1-5, with 11 bases matching TRBD1. From germline, CDR1 is LNHNV and CDR2 YYDKDF (reference sequence). Germline trimming cut 3 bases from V and 2 bases from J; bases unmatched to any gene: 6. The CDR3 is made up of 17 amino acids. DNA of the CDR3: TGTGCCACCAGCAGCCGGGACAGGGGGACTCGCAATCAGCCCCAGCATTTT. It specifies CATSSRDRGTRNQPQHF.

The J gene is TRBJ2-1, the V gene TRBV3-1 (or the pseudogene TRBV3-2); D call uncertain. The V gene lost 4 bases and the J gene lost 10 bases, with 11 bases spanning the gap. This CDR3 is built from 12 residues. Germline CDR1 is LGHDT and CDR2 is YNNKEL (reference sequence). The CDR3 here is CASSPSDEEQFF. The CDR3 nucleotides read TGTGCCAGCAGCCCCAGCGACGAAGAGCAGTTCTTC.

This chain uses TRBV2 with TRBJ2-3; no clear D gene. This CDR3 contains 11 residues. V shed 7 bases and J shed 0 bases, with 2 bases lying between them. CDR1 is SNHLY and CDR2 is FYNNEI in the germline V gene. This CDR3 reads CASTSTDTQYF. The CDR3, as DNA: TGTGCCAGCACTAGCACAGATACGCAGTATTTT.

V and J are TRBV13 and TRBJ2-5; TRBD2 agrees at 8 bases. Per the germline V gene, CDR1 is PRHDT and CDR2 is FYEKMQ (reference sequence). This CDR3 spans 15 amino acids. The J segment lost 4 bases and the V segment lost 4 bases, leaving 8 bases of the junction unmatched. For the CDR3, the DNA is TGTGCCAGCAGCTCACGCAGCGGGGGAGGAGAGACCCAGTACTTC. Residues: CASSSRSGGGETQYF. Full variable domain (remainder filled in from reference TRBV13 and TRBJ2-5): AAGVIQSPRHLIKEKRETATLKCYPIPRHDTVYWYQQGPGQDPQFLISFYEKMQSDKGSIPDRFSAQQFSDYHSELNMSSLELGDSALYFCASSSRSGGGETQYFGPGTRLLVL.

The chain recombines TRBV12-3 or TRBV12-4 with TRBJ1-4; D is uncertain. CDR3 size: 13 residues. V was pared by 1 base and J by 6 bases, with 6 bases between. The CDR3 coding sequence is TGTGCCAGCAGTTTAGACGGGTATGAAAAACTGTTTTTT. Its protein product is CASSLDGYEKLFF.

The CDR3 coding sequence is TGTGCCAGCAGCCTCTCAAGGACCTTCTTAGGAGGAGGAGATACGCAGTATTTT. Amino acids: CASSLSRTFLGGGDTQYF. The chain has TRBV13 and TRBJ2-3; weak D call: TRBD2 (5 bases). The CDR3 runs 18 residues. Trimming took off 5 bases at V and 5 bases at J, with 26 bases between the two ends. The germline CDR1 and CDR2 sequences are PRHDT and FYEKMQ (reference sequence).

The rearrangement joins TRBV14 to TRBJ1-2; a weak D match, TRBD1 (5 bases). This CDR3 has 13 residues. Germline values: CDR1 SGHDN, CDR2 FVKESK. Trimming stripped 5 bases from V and 1 base from J, with 8 bases between. The CDR3 coding sequence is TGTGCCAGCAGCGCGACAGTTAACTATGGCTACACCTTC. Its protein product is CASSATVNYGYTF. Full variable domain (rest looked up from reference TRBV14 and TRBJ1-2): EAGVTQFPSHSVIEKGQTVTLRCDPISGHDNLYWYRRVMGKEIKFLLHFVKESKQDESGMPNNRFLAERTGGTYSTLKVQPAELEDSGVYFCASSATVNYGYTFGSGTRLTVV.

The genes are TRBV5-6 and TRBJ1-3; D perhaps matches TRBD1 (5 bases). Germline-derived CDR1 and CDR2 are SGHDT and YYEEEE. Trimming removed 9 bases from V and 0 bases from J, with 10 bases in between. CDR3 length equals 13 residues. The CDR3 sequence: CATRRGSGNTIYF. The CDR3 DNA is TGTGCCACCCGTAGGGGCTCTGGAAACACCATATATTTT.

The chain carries TRBV7-2 and TRBJ2-5; 8 bases agree with TRBD1. With V trimmed by 2 bases and J by 13 bases, 15 bases remained unmatched. The germline V gene encodes CDR1 SGHTA and CDR2 FQGNSA. The CDR3 sequence is 15 residues long. CDR3 in amino acids: CASSLFGVGRQGLYF. For the CDR3, the DNA is TGTGCCAGCAGCTTATTCGGGGTGGGAAGACAGGGGTTGTACTTC.

This clone was recorded once. The rearrangement joins TRBV11-2 to TRBJ1-6; tentatively, D is TRBD1 (5 bases). Germline values: CDR1 SGHAT, CDR2 FQNNGV. Trimming cost V 7 bases and J 8 bases, with 15 bases left between them. The CDR3 has 14 residues. CDR3 nucleotides: TGTGCCAGCACCTGGTGGCAGGGCGATTCACCCCTCCACTTT. It codes for CASTWWQGDSPLHF.

The chain employs TRBV19 and TRBJ2-2, with D tentatively TRBD1 (5 bases). The CDR3 is 16 residues long. V gave up 3 bases and J gave up 6 bases, with 17 bases separating them. Germline V gene data show CDR1 as LNHDA and CDR2 as SQIVND (reference sequence). The DNA of the CDR3 is TGTGCCAGTAGTATTACTGGGAAGGGGATCTCCGGGGAGCTGTTTTTT. Its protein is CASSITGKGISGELFF.

The V and J genes are TRBV6-1 and TRBJ1-2; 7 bases line up with TRBD1. The V gene end was trimmed by 2 bases and the J gene end by 4 bases; junction bases not matched to a gene: 7. Germline V gene data show CDR1 as MNHNS and CDR2 as SASEGT. The CDR3 totals 15 residues. CDR3 in DNA: TGTGCCAGCAGTGAAATGGACAGGAGATCCTATGGCTACACCTTC. This codes for CASSEMDRRSYGYTF.

The CDR3 loop is CAISDRGNNEQFF. In DNA form, the CDR3 reads TGTGCCATCTCAGACAGGGGGAACAATGAGCAGTTCTTC. This chain links TRBV10-3 with TRBJ2-1; 9 nucleotides match TRBD1. Trimming at V came to 8 bases and at J to 5 bases, leaving 4 bases not matched to a gene. The CDR3 has 13 amino acids. From germline, CDR1 is ENHRY and CDR2 SYGVKD.

V gene TRBV4-2 combines with J gene TRBJ1-2, with D perhaps matching TRBD1 (5 bases). This CDR3 has 18 amino acids. Trimming cost V 3 bases and J 3 bases, with 23 bases left between them. Germline CDR1 reads LGHNA; CDR2 reads YNFKEQ. The CDR3 loop is CASSHIPVGGVGDYGYTF. Written as DNA, the CDR3 is TGTGCCAGCAGCCATATACCTGTGGGAGGGGTTGGCGACTATGGCTACACCTTC.

The chain couples TRBV5-1 to TRBJ2-5, with D maybe TRBD2 (5 bases). The V end was cut by 2 bases, the J end by 5 bases, with 13 bases between. The CDR3 extends over 14 amino acids. Germline assignment: CDR1 SGHRS and CDR2 YFSETQ. CDR3 amino acids: CASSLGPGGETQYF. DNA for the CDR3: TGCGCCAGCAGCTTAGGACCCGGCGGGGAGACCCAGTACTTC.